The subject of this entry is one T cell receptor (beta chain). The entry originates in a study of cytomegalovirus exposure and HLA in healthy donors. With 6 bases clipped from V and 9 bases from J, the junction kept 9 bases outside the gene matches. This CDR3 is built from 16 residues. Germline loops: CDR1 MDHEN, CDR2 SYDVKM. Primers included in the PCR were 60 Vbeta and 13 Jbeta primers. Sequencing was performed with immunoSEQ multiplex PCR; in TCRdb, only in-frame clones are kept and a portion is missing. The top ten clones hold 1.5% of a sample with some 150,000 clones, around 78% of them seen once.

The sequenced sample consisted of PBMCs. The TCR sequence derives from a man aged 40-49 years in good health and CMV-seronegative. The chain combines TRBV28 with TRBJ2-1; 15 positions agree with TRBD2. This chain's CDR3 is CASSGLAGGPISEQFF. DNA of the CDR3: TGTGCCAGCAGCGGACTAGCGGGGGGGCCTATTTCTGAGCAGTTCTTC.